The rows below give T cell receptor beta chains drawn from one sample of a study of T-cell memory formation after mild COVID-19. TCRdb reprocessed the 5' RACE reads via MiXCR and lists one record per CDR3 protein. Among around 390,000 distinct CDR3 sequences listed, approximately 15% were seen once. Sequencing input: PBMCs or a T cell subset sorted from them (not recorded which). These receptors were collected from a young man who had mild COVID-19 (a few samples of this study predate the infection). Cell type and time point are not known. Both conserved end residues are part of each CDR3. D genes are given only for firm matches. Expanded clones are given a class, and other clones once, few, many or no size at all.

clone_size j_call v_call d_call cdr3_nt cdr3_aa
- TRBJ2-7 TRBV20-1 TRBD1 TGCAGTGCTAGCCCCTCAGGGACAGACTACCACGAGCAGTACTTC CSASPSGTDYHEQYF
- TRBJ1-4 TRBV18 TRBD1 TGTGCCAGCTCACGGCAGGGGGATGAAAAACTGTTTTTT CASSRQGDEKLFF
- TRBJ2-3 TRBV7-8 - TGTGCCGGCAGCTTATCTTCAGATACGCAGTATTTT CAGSLSSDTQYF
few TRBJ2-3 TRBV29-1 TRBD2 TGCAGCGTTGCGGTAGCGGGGGCCTCTAAAAATACGCAGTATTTT CSVAVAGASKNTQYF
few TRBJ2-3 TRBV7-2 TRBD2 TGTGCCAGCAGCCGAGCCCTGCTAGCGGGGTTGGCAGATACGCAGTATTTT CASSRALLAGLADTQYF
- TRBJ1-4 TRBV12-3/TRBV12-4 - TGTGCCAGCAGCCTCCAGGGAACTGCAACTAATGAAAAACTGTTTTTT CASSLQGTATNEKLFF
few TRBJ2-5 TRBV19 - TGTGCCAGTAGTAGTCGGAGGGCTTCAGAGACCCAGTACTTC CASSSRRASETQYF
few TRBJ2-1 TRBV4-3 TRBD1 TGCGCCAGCAGCCAGGGACCGGGACAGGGCGTACATGAGCAGTTCTTC CASSQGPGQGVHEQFF
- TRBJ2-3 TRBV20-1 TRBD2 TGCAGTGCTCCTGGGGCTAGCGGGGGCACAGATACGCAGTATTTT CSAPGASGGTDTQYF
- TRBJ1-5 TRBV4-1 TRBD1 TGCGCCAGCAGCCAAGTACCAGGGGGCCCTCAGCCCCAGCATTTT CASSQVPGGPQPQHF